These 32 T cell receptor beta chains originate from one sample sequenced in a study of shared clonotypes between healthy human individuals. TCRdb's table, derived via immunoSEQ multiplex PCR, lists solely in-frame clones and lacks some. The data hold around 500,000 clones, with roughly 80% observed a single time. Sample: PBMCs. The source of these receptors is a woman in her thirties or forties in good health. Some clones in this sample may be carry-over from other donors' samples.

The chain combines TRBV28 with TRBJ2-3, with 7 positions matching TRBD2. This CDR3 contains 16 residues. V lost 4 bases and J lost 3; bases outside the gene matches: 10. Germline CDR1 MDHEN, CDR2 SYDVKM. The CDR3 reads CASSSSWRELTDTQYF. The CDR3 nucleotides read TGTGCCAGCAGTTCCTCCTGGCGGGAGTTGACAGATACGCAGTATTTT.

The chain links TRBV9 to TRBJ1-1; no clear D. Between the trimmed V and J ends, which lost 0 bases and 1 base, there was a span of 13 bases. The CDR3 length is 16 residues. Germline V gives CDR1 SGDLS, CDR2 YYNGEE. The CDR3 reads CASSVGPRPGNTEAFF. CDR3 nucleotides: TGTGCCAGCAGCGTAGGGCCCCGGCCTGGGAACACTGAAGCTTTCTTT. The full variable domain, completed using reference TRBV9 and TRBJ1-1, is DSGVTQTPKHLITATGQRVTLRCSPRSGDLSVYWYQQSLDQGLQFLIQYYNGEERAKGNILERFSAQQFPDLHSELNLSSLELGDSALYFCASSVGPRPGNTEAFFGQGTRLTVV.

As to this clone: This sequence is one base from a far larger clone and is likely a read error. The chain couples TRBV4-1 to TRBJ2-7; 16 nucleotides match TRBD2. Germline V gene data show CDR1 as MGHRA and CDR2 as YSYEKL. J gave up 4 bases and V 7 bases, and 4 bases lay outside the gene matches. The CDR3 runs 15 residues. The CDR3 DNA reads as TGCGCCAGCATCCTGGGACTAGCGGGAGGGTACGAGCAGTACTTC. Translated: CASILGLAGGYEQYF.

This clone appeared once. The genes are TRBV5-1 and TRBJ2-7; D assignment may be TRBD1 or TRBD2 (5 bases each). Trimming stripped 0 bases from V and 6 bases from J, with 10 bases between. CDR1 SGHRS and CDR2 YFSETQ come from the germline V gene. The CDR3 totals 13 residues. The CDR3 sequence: CASSLVRGGEQYF. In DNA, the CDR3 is TGCGCCAGCAGCTTGGTACGGGGCGGCGAGCAGTACTTC.

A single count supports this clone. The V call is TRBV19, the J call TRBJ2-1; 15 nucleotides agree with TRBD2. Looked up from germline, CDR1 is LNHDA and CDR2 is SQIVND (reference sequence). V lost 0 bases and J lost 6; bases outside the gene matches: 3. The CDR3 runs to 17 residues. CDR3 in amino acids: CASSIDGLAGGVNEQFF. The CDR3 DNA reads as TGTGCCAGTAGTATAGATGGACTAGCGGGAGGGGTCAATGAGCAGTTCTTC.

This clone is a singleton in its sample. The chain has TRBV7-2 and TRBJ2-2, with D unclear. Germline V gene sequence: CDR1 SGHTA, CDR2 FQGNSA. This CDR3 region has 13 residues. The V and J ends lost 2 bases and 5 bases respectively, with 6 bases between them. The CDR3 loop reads CASSLNPTGELFF. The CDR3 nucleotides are TGTGCCAGCAGCTTAAACCCGACCGGGGAGCTGTTTTTT.

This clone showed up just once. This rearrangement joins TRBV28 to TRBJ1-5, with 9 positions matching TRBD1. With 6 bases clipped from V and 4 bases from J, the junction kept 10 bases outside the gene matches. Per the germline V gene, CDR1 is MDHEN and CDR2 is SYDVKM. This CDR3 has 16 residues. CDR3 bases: TGTGCCAGCAGCCTACCCGGGACAGGGACTAATCAGCCCCAGCATTTT. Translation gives CASSLPGTGTNQPQHF.

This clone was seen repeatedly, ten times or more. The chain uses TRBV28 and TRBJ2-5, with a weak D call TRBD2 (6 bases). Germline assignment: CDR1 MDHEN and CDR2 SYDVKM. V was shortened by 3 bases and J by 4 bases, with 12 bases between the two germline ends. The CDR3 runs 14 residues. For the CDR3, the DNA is TGTGCCAGCAGTTTCCCGGGAGTGGGAGAGACCCAGTACTTC. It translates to CASSFPGVGETQYF. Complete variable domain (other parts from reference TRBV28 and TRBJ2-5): DVKVTQSSRYLVKRTGEKVFLECVQDMDHENMFWYRQDPGLGLRLIYFSYDVKMKEKGDIPEGYSVSREKKERFSLILESASTNQTSMYLCASSFPGVGETQYFGPGTRLLVL.

Here the CDR3 DNA reads TGTGCCAGCAGCGGGGACTTCGGTAACACCATATATTTT. Translating gives CASSGDFGNTIYF. The genes are TRBV9 and TRBJ1-3; a weak D match, TRBD1 (5 bases). V shed 3 bases and J shed 7 bases, with 11 bases lying between them. The CDR3 covers 13 residues. Germline-derived CDR1 and CDR2 are SGDLS and YYNGEE.

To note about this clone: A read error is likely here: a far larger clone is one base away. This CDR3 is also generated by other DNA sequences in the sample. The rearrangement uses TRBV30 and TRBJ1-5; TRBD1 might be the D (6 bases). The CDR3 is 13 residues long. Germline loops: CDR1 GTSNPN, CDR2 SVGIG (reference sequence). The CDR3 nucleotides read TGTGCCTGGAGCAACGGGGGCAATCAGCCCCAGCATTTC. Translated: CAWSNGGNQPQHF. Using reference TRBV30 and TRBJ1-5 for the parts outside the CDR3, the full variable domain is SQTIHQWPATLVQPVGSPLSLECTVEGTSNPNLYWYRQAAGRGLQLLFYSVGIGQISSEVPQNLSASRPQDRQFILSSKKLLLSDSGFYLCAWSNGGNQPQHFGDGTRLSIL.

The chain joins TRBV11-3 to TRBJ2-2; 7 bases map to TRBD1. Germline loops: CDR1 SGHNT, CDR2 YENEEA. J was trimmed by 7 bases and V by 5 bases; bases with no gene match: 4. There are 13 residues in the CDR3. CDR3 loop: CASSRQGGGELFF. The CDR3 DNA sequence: TGTGCCAGCAGCCGACAGGGCGGCGGGGAGCTGTTTTTT.

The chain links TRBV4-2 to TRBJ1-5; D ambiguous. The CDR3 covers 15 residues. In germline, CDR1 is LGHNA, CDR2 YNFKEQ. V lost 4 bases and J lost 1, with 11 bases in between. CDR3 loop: CASSRAPMSNQPQHF. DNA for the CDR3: TGTGCCAGCAGCCGGGCCCCAATGAGCAATCAGCCCCAGCATTTT.

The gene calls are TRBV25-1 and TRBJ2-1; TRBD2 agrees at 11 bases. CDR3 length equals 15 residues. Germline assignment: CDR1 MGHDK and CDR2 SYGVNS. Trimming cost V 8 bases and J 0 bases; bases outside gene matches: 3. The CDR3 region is CASATSGSSYNEQFF. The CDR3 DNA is TGTGCCAGCGCCACTAGCGGGAGCTCCTACAATGAGCAGTTCTTC.

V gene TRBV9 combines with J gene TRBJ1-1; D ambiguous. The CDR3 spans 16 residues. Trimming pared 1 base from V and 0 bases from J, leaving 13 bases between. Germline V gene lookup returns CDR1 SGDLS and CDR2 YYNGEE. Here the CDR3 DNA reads TGTGCCAGCAGCGTAAGCCCCAGCGCCTTGAACACTGAAGCTTTCTTT. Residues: CASSVSPSALNTEAFF.

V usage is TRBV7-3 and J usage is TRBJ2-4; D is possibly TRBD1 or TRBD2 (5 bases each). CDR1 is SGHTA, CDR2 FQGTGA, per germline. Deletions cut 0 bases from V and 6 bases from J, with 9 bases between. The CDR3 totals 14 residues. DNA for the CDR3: TGTGCCAGCAGCTTAACGGGACCGCGAAACATTCAGTACTTC. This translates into CASSLTGPRNIQYF.

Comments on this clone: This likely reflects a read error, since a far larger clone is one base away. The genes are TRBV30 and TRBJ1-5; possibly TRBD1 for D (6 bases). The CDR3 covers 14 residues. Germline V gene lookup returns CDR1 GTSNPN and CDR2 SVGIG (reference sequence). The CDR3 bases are TGTGCCTGGAGTACCGGGACACTAAATCAGCCCCATCATTTT. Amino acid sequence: CAWSTGTLNQPHHF.

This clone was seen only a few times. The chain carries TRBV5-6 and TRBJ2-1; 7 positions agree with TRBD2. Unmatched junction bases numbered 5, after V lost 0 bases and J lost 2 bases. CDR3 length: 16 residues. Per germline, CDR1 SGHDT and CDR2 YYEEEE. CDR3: CASSLGSSGPYNEQFF. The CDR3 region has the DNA TGTGCCAGCAGCTTGGGATCTAGCGGACCCTACAATGAGCAGTTCTTC. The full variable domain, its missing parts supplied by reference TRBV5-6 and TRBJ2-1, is DAGVTQSPTHLIKTRGQQVTLRCSPKSGHDTVSWYQQALGQGPQFIFQYYEEEERQRGNFPDRFSGHQFPNYSSELNVNALLLGDSALYLCASSLGSSGPYNEQFFGPGTRLTVL.

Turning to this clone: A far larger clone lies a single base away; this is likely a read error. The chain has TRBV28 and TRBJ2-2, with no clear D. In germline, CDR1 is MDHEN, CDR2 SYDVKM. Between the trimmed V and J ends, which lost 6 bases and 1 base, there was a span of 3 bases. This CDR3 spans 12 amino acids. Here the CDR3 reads CASSRNTGELFF. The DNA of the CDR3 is TGTGCCAGCAGCAGGAACACCGGGGAGCTGTTTTTT.

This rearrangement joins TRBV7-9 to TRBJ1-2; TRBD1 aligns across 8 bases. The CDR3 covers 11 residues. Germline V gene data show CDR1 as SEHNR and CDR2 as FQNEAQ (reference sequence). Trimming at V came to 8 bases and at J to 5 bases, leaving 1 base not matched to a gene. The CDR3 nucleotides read TGTGCCAGCCGACAGGGGTATGGCTACACCTTC. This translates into CASRQGYGYTF.

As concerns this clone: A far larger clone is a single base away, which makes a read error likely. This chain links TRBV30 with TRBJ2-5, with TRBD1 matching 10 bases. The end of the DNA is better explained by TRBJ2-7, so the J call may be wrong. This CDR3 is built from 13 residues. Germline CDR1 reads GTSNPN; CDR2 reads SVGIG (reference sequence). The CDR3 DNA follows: TGTGCCTGGAGGGGACAGGGGTTTAACGAGCAGTACTTC. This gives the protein CAWRGQGFNEQYF.

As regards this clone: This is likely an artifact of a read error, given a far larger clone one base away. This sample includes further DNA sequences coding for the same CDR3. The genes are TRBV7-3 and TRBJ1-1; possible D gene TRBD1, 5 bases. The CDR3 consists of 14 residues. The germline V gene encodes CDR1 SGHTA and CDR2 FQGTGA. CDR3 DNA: TGTGCAAGCAGCTCTGGGACCTCGGGAACTGAAGCTTTCTTT. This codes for CASSSGTSGTEAFF.

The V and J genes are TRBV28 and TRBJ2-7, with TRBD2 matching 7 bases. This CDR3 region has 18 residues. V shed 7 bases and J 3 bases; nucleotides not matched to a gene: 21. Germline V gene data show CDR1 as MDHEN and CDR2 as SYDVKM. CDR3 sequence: CASKFPNPLAEPYYEQYF. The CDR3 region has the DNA TGTGCCAGCAAGTTCCCCAACCCTCTAGCGGAACCTTACTACGAGCAGTACTTC.

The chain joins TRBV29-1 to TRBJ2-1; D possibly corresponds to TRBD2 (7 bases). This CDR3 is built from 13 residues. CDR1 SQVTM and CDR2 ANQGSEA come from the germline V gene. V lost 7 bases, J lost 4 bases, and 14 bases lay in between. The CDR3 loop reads CSAPGGRYNEQFF. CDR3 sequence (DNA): TGCAGCGCACCCGGGGGGCGGTACAATGAGCAGTTCTTC.

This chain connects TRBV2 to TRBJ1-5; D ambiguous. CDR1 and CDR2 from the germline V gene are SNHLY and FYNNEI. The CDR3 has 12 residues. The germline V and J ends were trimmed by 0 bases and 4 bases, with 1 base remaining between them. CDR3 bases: TGTGCCAGCAGTGAAGCAAATCAGCCCCAGCATTTT. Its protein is CASSEANQPQHF.

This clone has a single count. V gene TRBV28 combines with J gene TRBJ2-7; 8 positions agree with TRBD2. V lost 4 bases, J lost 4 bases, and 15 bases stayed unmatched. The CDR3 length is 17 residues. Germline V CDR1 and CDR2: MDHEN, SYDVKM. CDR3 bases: TGTGCCAGCAGTTCCCCACGGGGGGGCGGGAGAGGTTACGAGCAGTACTTC. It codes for CASSSPRGGGRGYEQYF.

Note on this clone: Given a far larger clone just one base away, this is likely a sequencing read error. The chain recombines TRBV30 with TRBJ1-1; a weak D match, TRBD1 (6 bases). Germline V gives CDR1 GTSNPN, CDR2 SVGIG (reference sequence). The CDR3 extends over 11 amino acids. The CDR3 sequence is CSWRDMTEAFF. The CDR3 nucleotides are TGTTCCTGGAGGGACATGACTGAAGCTTTCTTT.

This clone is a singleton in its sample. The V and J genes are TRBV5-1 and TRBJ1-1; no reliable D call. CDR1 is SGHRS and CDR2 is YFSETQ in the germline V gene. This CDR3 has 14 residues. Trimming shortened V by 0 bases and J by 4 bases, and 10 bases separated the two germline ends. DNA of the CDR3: TGCGCCAGCAGCTTGGGTGGGGTGAGCACTGAAGCTTTCTTT. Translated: CASSLGGVSTEAFF. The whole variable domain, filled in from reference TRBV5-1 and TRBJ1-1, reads KAGVTQTPRYLIKTRGQQVTLSCSPISGHRSVSWYQQTPGQGLQFLFEYFSETQRNKGNFPGRFSGRQFSNSRSEMNVSTLELGDSALYLCASSLGGVSTEAFFGQGTRLTVV.

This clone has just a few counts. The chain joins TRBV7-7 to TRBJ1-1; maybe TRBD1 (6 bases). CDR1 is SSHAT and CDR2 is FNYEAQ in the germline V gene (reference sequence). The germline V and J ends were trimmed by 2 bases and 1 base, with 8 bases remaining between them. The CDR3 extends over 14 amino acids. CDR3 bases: TGTGCCAGCAGCTTACTACAGGGGAACACTGAAGCTTTCTTT. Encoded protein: CASSLLQGNTEAFF.

The CDR3 sequence: CASSLFGREGPQETQYF. CDR3 sequence (DNA): TGTGCCAGCAGTTTGTTTGGTCGGGAGGGCCCCCAAGAGACCCAGTACTTC. This chain uses TRBV28 with TRBJ2-5; 8 bases are a match to TRBD2. The CDR3 extends over 17 amino acids. V dropped 3 bases and J dropped 1; count of bases not matched to a gene: 10. Germline CDR1 is MDHEN and CDR2 is SYDVKM.

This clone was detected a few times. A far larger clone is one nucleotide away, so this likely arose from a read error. CDR3 loop: CASSRTSGNTGELFF. The CDR3 nucleotides read TGTGCCAGCAGCCGGACTAGCGGGAACACCGGGGAGCTGTTTTTT. The chain is built from TRBV4-2 and TRBJ2-2; TRBD2 matches 10 bases. In germline, CDR1 is LGHNA, CDR2 YNFKEQ. The J segment lost 1 base and the V segment lost 4 bases, leaving 0 bases of the junction unmatched. The CDR3 consists of 15 residues.

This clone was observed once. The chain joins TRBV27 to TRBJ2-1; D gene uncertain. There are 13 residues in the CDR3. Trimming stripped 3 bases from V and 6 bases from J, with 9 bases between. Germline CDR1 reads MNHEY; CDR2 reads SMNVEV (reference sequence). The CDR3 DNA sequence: TGTGCCAGCAGTTTGTGGCAGTCCAATGAGCAGTTCTTC. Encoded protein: CASSLWQSNEQFF.

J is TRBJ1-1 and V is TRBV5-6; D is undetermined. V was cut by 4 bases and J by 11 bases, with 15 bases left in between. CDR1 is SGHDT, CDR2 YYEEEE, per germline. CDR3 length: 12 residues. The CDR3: CASSIGRSRAFF. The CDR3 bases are TGTGCCAGCAGCATAGGACGCTCCCGGGCTTTCTTT.